This T cell receptor beta chain came from a study of long-term antiretroviral therapy in people with HIV. The CDR3 has 11 residues. With 6 bases removed from V and 5 bases from J, the gap between germline ends came to 7 bases. The germline V gene encodes CDR1 SQVTM and CDR2 ANQGSEA. The authors ran the immunoSEQ assay, v3.0, at survey level. Per sample, sequencing targeted roughly 35,000-50,000 T-cell genomes. Data came from immunoSEQ multiplex PCR; TCRdb stores just in-frame clones and leaves some out. The data contain over 9,000 clones, over 65% of them seen just once; the ten biggest clones take up 14%.

This TCR was recovered from a man younger than 40 with HIV. Source: unsorted PBMCs, taken 0.4 years before starting antiretroviral therapy. The rearrangement links TRBV29-1 to TRBJ2-2; D is possibly TRBD2 (5 bases). CDR3 residues: CSVLATGELFF. Written as DNA, the CDR3 is TGCAGCGTGCTAGCAACCGGGGAGCTGTTTTTT.